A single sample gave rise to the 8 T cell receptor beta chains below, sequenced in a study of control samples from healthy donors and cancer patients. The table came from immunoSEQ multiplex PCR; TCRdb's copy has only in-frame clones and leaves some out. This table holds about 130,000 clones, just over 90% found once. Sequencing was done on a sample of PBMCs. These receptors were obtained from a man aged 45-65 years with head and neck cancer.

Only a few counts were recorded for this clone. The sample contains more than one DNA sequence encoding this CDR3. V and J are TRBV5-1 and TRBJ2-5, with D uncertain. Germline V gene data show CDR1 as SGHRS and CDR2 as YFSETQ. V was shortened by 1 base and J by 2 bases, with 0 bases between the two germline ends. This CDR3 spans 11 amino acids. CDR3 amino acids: CASSLQETQYF. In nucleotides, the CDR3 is TGCGCCAGCAGCTTGCAAGAGACCCAGTACTTC.

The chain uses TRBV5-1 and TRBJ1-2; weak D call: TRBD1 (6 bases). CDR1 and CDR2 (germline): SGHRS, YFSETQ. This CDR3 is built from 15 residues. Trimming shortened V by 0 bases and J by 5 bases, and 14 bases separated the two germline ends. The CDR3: CASSLGTAEAYGYTF. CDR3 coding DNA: TGCGCCAGCAGCTTGGGGACAGCAGAAGCTTATGGCTACACCTTC.

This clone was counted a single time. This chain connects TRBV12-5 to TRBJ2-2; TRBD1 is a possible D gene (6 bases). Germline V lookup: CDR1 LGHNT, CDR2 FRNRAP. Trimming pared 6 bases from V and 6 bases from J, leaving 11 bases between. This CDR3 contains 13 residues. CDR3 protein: CASGNRESGELFF. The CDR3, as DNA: TGTGCTAGTGGCAACAGGGAGTCCGGGGAGCTGTTTTTT.

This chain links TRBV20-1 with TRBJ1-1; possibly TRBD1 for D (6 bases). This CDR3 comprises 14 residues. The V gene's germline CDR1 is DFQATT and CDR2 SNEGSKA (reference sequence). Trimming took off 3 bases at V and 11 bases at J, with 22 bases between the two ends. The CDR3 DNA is TGCAGTGCTAGTGGCTTGACACAGGGAATTGGTGCTTTCTTT. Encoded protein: CSASGLTQGIGAFF.

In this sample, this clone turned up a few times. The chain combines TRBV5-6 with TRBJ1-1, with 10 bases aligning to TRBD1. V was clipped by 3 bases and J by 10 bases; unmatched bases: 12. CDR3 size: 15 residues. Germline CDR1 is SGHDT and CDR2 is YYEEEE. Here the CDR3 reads CASSSAGGTGDVAFF. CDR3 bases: TGTGCCAGCAGCTCGGCGGGAGGGACAGGGGATGTAGCTTTCTTT. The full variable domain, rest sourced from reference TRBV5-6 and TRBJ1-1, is DAGVTQSPTHLIKTRGQQVTLRCSPKSGHDTVSWYQQALGQGPQFIFQYYEEEERQRGNFPDRFSGHQFPNYSSELNVNALLLGDSALYLCASSSAGGTGDVAFFGQGTRLTVV.

The CDR3 loop reads CASSSQGPQYF. CDR3 nucleotide sequence: TGTGCCAGCAGCTCGCAGGGCCCTCAGTATTTT. The rearrangement joins TRBV7-9 to TRBJ2-3; possible D gene TRBD1, 5 bases. V shed 4 bases and J shed 12 bases, with 11 bases lying between them. The CDR3 sequence is 11 residues long. Germline CDR1 is SEHNR and CDR2 is FQNEAQ (reference sequence).

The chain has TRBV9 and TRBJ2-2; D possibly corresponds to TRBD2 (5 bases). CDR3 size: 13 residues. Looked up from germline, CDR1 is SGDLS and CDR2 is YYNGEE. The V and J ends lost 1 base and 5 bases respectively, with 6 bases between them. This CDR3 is CASSVRGTGELFF. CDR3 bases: TGTGCCAGCAGCGTACGAGGGACCGGGGAGCTGTTTTTT.

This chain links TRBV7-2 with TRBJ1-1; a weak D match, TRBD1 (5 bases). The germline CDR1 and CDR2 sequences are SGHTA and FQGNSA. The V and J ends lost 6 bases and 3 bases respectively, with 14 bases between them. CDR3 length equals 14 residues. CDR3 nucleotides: TGTGCCAGCAGGCCTACCGGGGGTCACACTGAAGCTTTCTTT. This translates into CASRPTGGHTEAFF.